This entry concerns a single T cell receptor beta chain. This clone was counted ten times or more. What this receptor recognizes is not known. Base quality data are lacking; no much larger clone is found one base away. This record belongs to a study of blood T cell repertoires in COVID-19 (dated by TCRdb to about 2020). Some background on the complete study: Samples from collaborators originated in the United States, Italy and Spain and spanned both the acute and convalescent phases of COVID-19. The prospective study material was composed of cDNA or gDNA derived from T cells, B-cell-depleted T cells, or PBMCs. Deeply sampled blood TCRbeta repertoires from subjects exposed to, actively infected with, or recovered from COVID-19 were included in the dataset. A freely available public database, intended as a resource for researchers studying the immune response to SARS-CoV-2, is where the repertoires were released. Samples came from the ongoing ImmuneRACE study (first 160 participants) plus 1,254 subjects from 6 global collaborators. Nearly every sample came with metadata listing a de-identified subject ID, COVID-19 status, age in years and sex. Where available, HLA class I and class II types were taken from metadata supplied by the sample provider and were not determined by assay-based typing. Findings and caveats that apply to the study as a whole: How much clinical and demographic metadata was included differed by source and by participant, and the metadata was provided uncurated.

Each collaborating institution followed its own protocols to collect whole blood in K2EDTA tubes. For TCRbeta analysis, collaborator samples were shipped as frozen whole blood, as isolated PBMCs, or as DNA extracted from either sample type. The immunoSEQ Assay, a bias-controlled multiplex PCR, was used to amplify TCRbeta CDR3 regions from genomic DNA. Processing in the source paper ran as follows. Within the assay, amplification of reference gene primers was used to estimate how many nucleated cells each sample contained. To quantify the absolute abundance of each unique TCRbeta CDR3 rearrangement, sequence reads were collapsed and filtered. For each sample, productive Simpson clonality was calculated as the square root of Simpson's diversity index over productive rearrangements. TCRdb carries this immuneACCESS record with in-frame sequences only. Its versions omit some clonotypes, under half of them owing to an unresolved V gene in the studies checked, with the rest unexplained. The V and J calls and the clone size are those of that table, but D and trimming were determined from the DNA. The sample table holds about 190,000 clones, of which about 77% were seen once. The ten largest clonotypes hold 2.8% of the sample.

The junction carries 18 bases between V and J, which are trimmed by 4 bases and 2 bases respectively. Including cysteine and phenylalanine, the CDR3 has 16 amino acids. Of the read, only the CDR3 DNA is kept; its 48 bases are in frame from base 1. The germline V gene provides CDR1 MDHEN and CDR2 SYDVKM. The sequence is built from TRBV28 and TRBJ2-7; TRBD1 is perhaps the D gene, given 6 matching bases. The source is an elderly woman with active or convalescent COVID-19. Sequencing was done on a sample of peripheral blood. The bases are TGTGCCAGCAGTTCCCTCCCAGGGGTTAGTGCCTACGAGCAGTACTTC. The encoded protein is CASSSLPGVSAYEQYF.